The following is a T cell receptor beta chain sequence with its context. Sequenced by immunoSEQ multiplex PCR; TCRdb stores in-frame clones only, minus some. This table has roughly 500,000 clones, 70% to 90% appearing once. Germline assignment: CDR1 SGHRS and CDR2 YFSETQ. The CDR3 has 16 amino acids. V lost 6 bases to trimming and J lost 4 bases; unmatched junction nucleotides: 15. The sample belongs to a study of blood T cell repertoires in COVID-19. Overall study context: There were acute and convalescent COVID-19 samples, and they came from the United States, Italy and Spain.

This TCR was recovered from a human donor in a cohort sampled during active COVID-19. V usage is TRBV5-1 and J usage is TRBJ1-1; 7 bases match TRBD1. Sequencing was done on a sample of peripheral blood. CDR3 nucleotide sequence: TGCGCCAGCAACTCCGATCAGGGGGTCCCGAGCACTGAAGCTTTCTTT. Translated, it gives CASNSDQGVPSTEAFF.